A single sample is the source of the 20 T cell receptor beta chains below, sequenced in a study of blood T cells in healthy people across ages. With a J-beta primer mix and a sample-barcoded 5' primer, a second PCR ran about 6 to 11 cycles. TCRdb reprocessed the 5' RACE reads with MiXCR, giving one entry per CDR3 protein. The sample lists around 580,000 distinct CDR3 sequences; around half were seen once. Source material: blood. The receptor set was obtained from an elderly man in good health.

In this sample, this clonotype turned up a few times. This chain uses TRBV6-5 with TRBJ2-7; 7 bases are a match to TRBD2. The CDR3 is made up of 19 amino acids. Germline CDR1 reads MNHEY; CDR2 reads SVGAGI. With V trimmed by 2 bases and J by 5 bases, 21 bases remained unmatched. In nucleotides, the CDR3 is TGTGCCAGCAGTTACACCCGGGTTCGGGGGGTGGGCACTACCGACGAGCAGTACTTC. This encodes CASSYTRVRGVGTTDEQYF.

This clonotype has only a few counts. The rearrangement links TRBV7-9 to TRBJ2-5, with D uncertain. V lost 4 bases, J lost 11 bases, and 20 bases lay in between. CDR1 and CDR2 from the germline V gene are SEHNR and FQNEAQ (reference sequence). The CDR3 is 14 amino acids. In DNA form, the CDR3 reads TGTGCCAGCAGCTCTTGGACCGTCGGTTCGGAGCAGTACTTC. Translating gives CASSSWTVGSEQYF. Based on the CDR3 plus reference TRBV7-9 and TRBJ2-5, the full variable domain is DTGVSQNPRHKITKRGQNVTFRCDPISEHNRLYWYRQTLGQGPEFLTYFQNEAQLEKSRLLSDRFSAERPKGSFSTLEIQRTEQGDSAMYLCASSSWTVGSEQYFGPGTRLLVL.

The genes are TRBV20-1 and TRBJ2-7; 8 bases align to TRBD2. This CDR3 region has 14 residues. V trimming: 5 bases; J trimming: 0 bases; junction bases outside the gene matches: 6. Looked up from germline, CDR1 is DFQATT and CDR2 is SNEGSKA (reference sequence). This chain's CDR3 is CSALQRGRSYEQYF. In DNA form, the CDR3 reads TGCAGTGCTCTCCAGCGGGGGCGCTCCTACGAGCAGTACTTC.

The chain combines TRBV7-9 with TRBJ1-1; 8 bases are shared with TRBD1. The germline V gene has CDR1 SEHNR and CDR2 FQNEAQ (reference sequence). Losses at the gene ends were 5 bases for V and 6 bases for J; bases not matched to a gene: 8. CDR3 size: 14 residues. The CDR3 bases are TGTGCCAGCAGCCTCCCAGGGGGCGCCGCTGAAGCTTTCTTT. As protein: CASSLPGGAAEAFF.

This chain joins TRBV12-3 or TRBV12-4 and TRBJ1-5; D is perhaps TRBD1 (5 bases). CDR3 size: 15 residues. The V end was cut by 6 bases, the J end by 7 bases, with 19 bases between. For the CDR3, the DNA is TGTGCCAGCAGCCGAGGTTGGGGGGTCGTGCAGCCCCAGCATTTT. It is translated as CASSRGWGVVQPQHF.

This clonotype occurred many times. The chain combines TRBV6-5 with TRBJ1-2; 9 bases agree with TRBD1. The J segment lost 6 bases and the V segment lost 0 bases, leaving 5 bases of the junction unmatched. The CDR3 loop spans 15 amino acids. The germline CDR1 and CDR2 sequences are MNHEY and SVGAGI. The CDR3, as DNA: TGTGCCAGCAGTTACTCGAAGGGACAGGGCGATGGCTACACCTTC. Translated, it gives CASSYSKGQGDGYTF.

This clonotype has a handful of counts. The genes are TRBV6-6 and TRBJ1-5; D unclear. Deletions cut 1 base from V and 5 bases from J, with 9 bases between. CDR3 size: 14 residues. CDR1 is MNHNY, CDR2 SVGAGI, per germline (reference sequence). CDR3 amino acids: CASSYWFLDQPQHF. The DNA of the CDR3 is TGTGCCAGCAGTTACTGGTTTTTAGATCAGCCCCAGCATTTT.

The chain recombines TRBV7-9 with TRBJ1-4; TRBD1 agrees at 7 bases. V lost 6 bases to trimming and J lost 0 bases; unmatched junction nucleotides: 7. The CDR3 spans 16 residues. CDR1 is SEHNR, CDR2 FQNEAQ, per germline (reference sequence). CDR3 loop: CASRPTGDSTNEKLFF. The CDR3 coding sequence is TGTGCCAGCAGGCCTACAGGGGACTCAACTAATGAAAAACTGTTTTTT.

This clonotype has at least ten counts. The rearrangement uses TRBV6-6 and TRBJ1-1, with D maybe TRBD1 (5 bases). Trimming cost V 2 bases and J 3 bases, with 13 bases left between them. Per the germline V gene, CDR1 is MNHNY and CDR2 is SVGAGI (reference sequence). This CDR3 has 15 residues. CDR3 region: CASSYSRVPDTEAFF. The CDR3 DNA reads TGTGCCAGCAGTTACAGCAGGGTCCCCGACACTGAAGCTTTCTTT.

This chain connects TRBV7-2 to TRBJ2-2; possibly TRBD2 for D (6 bases). V gave up 3 bases and J gave up 6 bases, with 8 bases separating them. CDR1 and CDR2 from the germline V gene are SGHTA and FQGNSA. This CDR3 spans 13 amino acids. The CDR3 protein is CASSFGGSGELFF. The DNA of the CDR3 is TGTGCCAGCAGCTTTGGGGGGTCCGGGGAGCTGTTTTTT.

The rearrangement links TRBV27 to TRBJ2-5, with D perhaps given as TRBD1 or TRBD2 (5 bases each). V lost 0 bases, J lost 9 bases, and 14 bases lay in between. In germline, CDR1 is MNHEY, CDR2 SMNVEV (reference sequence). This CDR3 has 14 amino acids. The CDR3 nucleotides are TGTGCCAGCAGTTTATCGCCGGTGGGACCGGCCCAGTACTTC. Translated: CASSLSPVGPAQYF.

This clonotype showed up just once. The CDR3 DNA is TGTGCCAGCAGTCTACGGGTCGGGGAGCTGTTTTTT. Translating it yields CASSLRVGELFF. The chain is built from TRBV6-5 and TRBJ2-2; D is undetermined. The ends were cut back, 5 bases at V and 7 bases at J, with 8 bases in the middle. This CDR3 spans 12 amino acids. Germline assignment: CDR1 MNHEY and CDR2 SVGAGI.

The chain uses TRBV5-1 and TRBJ1-6; D is unclear. Trimming removed 7 bases from V and 5 bases from J, with 10 bases in between. CDR3 length: 13 residues. CDR1 SGHRS and CDR2 YFSETQ come from the germline V gene. CDR3 nucleotide sequence: TGCGCCAGCCGGAGGGCGGATAATTCACCCCTCCACTTT. It codes for CASRRADNSPLHF.

The chain employs TRBV6-5 and TRBJ1-5, with D hard to call. Germline-derived CDR1 and CDR2 are MNHEY and SVGAGI. The CDR3 is 14 amino acids. Trimming shortened V by 2 bases and J by 1 base, and 6 bases separated the two germline ends. This CDR3 reads CASSYAFSNQPQHF. The CDR3 bases are TGTGCCAGCAGTTACGCATTCAGCAATCAGCCCCAGCATTTT.

J is TRBJ1-6 and V is TRBV20-1; D is unresolved. Germline V gene sequence: CDR1 DFQATT, CDR2 SNEGSKA (reference sequence). Trimming shortened V by 1 base and J by 9 bases, and 19 bases separated the two germline ends. The CDR3 runs to 16 residues. CDR3 in amino acids: CSARAPGGGLASPLHF. CDR3 DNA: TGCAGTGCTAGAGCCCCCGGAGGAGGGTTGGCTTCACCCCTCCACTTT.

This chain connects TRBV4-1 to TRBJ2-5; 7 bases are a match to TRBD2. In germline, CDR1 is MGHRA, CDR2 YSYEKL. The J segment lost 5 bases and the V segment lost 0 bases, leaving 6 bases of the junction unmatched. The CDR3 is 15 amino acids. The CDR3 nucleotides are TGCGCCAGCAGCCAAGACGGCGGGAGTGGGGAGACCCAGTACTTC. This codes for CASSQDGGSGETQYF.

As DNA, the CDR3 is TGTGCCAGCAGCCCCGGACAGGGTGGCAATACACCCCTCCACTTT. Amino acid sequence: CASSPGQGGNTPLHF. This chain connects TRBV5-4 to TRBJ1-6, with 8 bases lining up with TRBD1. V shed 4 bases and J 11 bases; nucleotides not matched to a gene: 11. There are 15 residues in the CDR3. CDR1 and CDR2 (germline): SGHNT, YYREEE (reference sequence).

The gene calls are TRBV3-1 and TRBJ2-5, with a possible D match to TRBD2 (6 bases). The J call may be in error: the DNA end matches TRBJ2-7 better. This CDR3 is 13 amino acids long. CDR1 is LGHDT and CDR2 is YNNKEL in the germline V gene (reference sequence). In DNA form, the CDR3 reads TGTGCCAGCAGCCAGACTAGGAGCGTCGAGCAGTACTTC. Protein sequence: CASSQTRSVEQYF.

V gene TRBV14 combines with J gene TRBJ2-1; 7 nucleotides match TRBD1. V dropped 1 base and J dropped 3; count of bases not matched to a gene: 6. This CDR3 spans 16 amino acids. Germline values: CDR1 SGHDN, CDR2 FVKESK. As DNA, the CDR3 is TGTGCCAGCAGCCAAGGAAGGGGGCGATTCTACAATGAGCAGTTCTTC. This codes for CASSQGRGRFYNEQFF.

This clonotype was observed a handful of times. The J gene is TRBJ2-1, the V gene TRBV7-2; D gene unclear. Germline loops: CDR1 SGHTA, CDR2 FQGNSA. The length of the CDR3 is 13 residues. With 1 base removed from V and 10 bases from J, the gap between germline ends came to 11 bases. DNA for the CDR3: TGTGCCAGCAGCTTAGGTTTCGGGTGGGAGCAGTTCTTC. Translation: CASSLGFGWEQFF.